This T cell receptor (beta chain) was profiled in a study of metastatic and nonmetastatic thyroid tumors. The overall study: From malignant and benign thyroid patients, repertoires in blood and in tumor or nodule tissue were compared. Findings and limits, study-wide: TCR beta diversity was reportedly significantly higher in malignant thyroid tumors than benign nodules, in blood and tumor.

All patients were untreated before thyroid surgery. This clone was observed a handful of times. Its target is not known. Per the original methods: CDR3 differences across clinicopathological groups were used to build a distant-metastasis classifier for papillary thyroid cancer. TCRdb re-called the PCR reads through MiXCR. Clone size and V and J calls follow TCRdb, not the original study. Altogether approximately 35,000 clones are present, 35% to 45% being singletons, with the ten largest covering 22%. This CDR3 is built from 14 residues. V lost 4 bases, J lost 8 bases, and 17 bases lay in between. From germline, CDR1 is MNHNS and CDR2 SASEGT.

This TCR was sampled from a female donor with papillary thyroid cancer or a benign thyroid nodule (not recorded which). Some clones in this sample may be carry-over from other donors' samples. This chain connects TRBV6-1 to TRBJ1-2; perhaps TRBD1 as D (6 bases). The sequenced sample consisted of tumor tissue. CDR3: CASSVGQGFEGYTF. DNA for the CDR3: TGTGCCAGCAGTGTAGGCCAGGGGTTCGAAGGCTACACCTTC.